The rows below give T cell receptor beta chains drawn from one sample of a study of shared clonotypes between healthy human individuals. Assay used: immunoSEQ multiplex PCR; TCRdb lists only in-frame clones, some missing. The data hold about 980,000 clones, with more than 75% observed a single time. The source material was memory CD4+ T cells sorted from blood. Receptor source: a young man in good health. The CDR3 runs from the conserved cysteine through the conserved F or W. Each record gives: V gene, clone size, D gene, J gene, CDR3 protein, CDR3 DNA. D genes are given only for firm matches. Not all rows give a size; the values are once, few, many and, for expanded clones, a class.

V gene: TRBV7-2
clone size: .
D gene: .
J gene: TRBJ2-1
CDR3 protein: CASSLARGAYNEQFF
CDR3 DNA: TGTGCCAGCAGCTTAGCCAGGGGCGCCTACAATGAGCAGTTCTTC

V gene: TRBV6-5
clone size: .
D gene: .
J gene: TRBJ1-5
CDR3 protein: CASSRGYSNQPQHF
CDR3 DNA: TGTGCCAGCAGTCGTGGATATAGCAATCAGCCCCAGCATTTT

V gene: TRBV4-3
clone size: .
D gene: TRBD2
J gene: TRBJ2-2
CDR3 protein: CASSQDYGLAGGRYTGELFF
CDR3 DNA: TGCGCCAGCAGCCAAGATTATGGGCTAGCGGGAGGGCGGTACACCGGGGAGCTGTTTTTT

V gene: TRBV7-8
clone size: .
D gene: .
J gene: TRBJ1-2
CDR3 protein: CASSLVGLWGYTF
CDR3 DNA: TGTGCCAGCAGCTTAGTGGGGCTTTGGGGCTACACCTTC

V gene: TRBV27
clone size: .
D gene: .
J gene: TRBJ1-5
CDR3 protein: CASSWTDNQPQHF
CDR3 DNA: TGTGCCAGCAGCTGGACAGACAATCAGCCCCAGCATTTT

V gene: TRBV14
clone size: few
D gene: .
J gene: TRBJ1-6
CDR3 protein: CASSQEARVAPHF
CDR3 DNA: TGTGCCAGCAGCCAAGAAGCTCGGGTGGCCCCCCACTTT

V gene: TRBV5-4
clone size: .
D gene: TRBD2
J gene: TRBJ2-3
CDR3 protein: CASSLFGLASTDTQYF
CDR3 DNA: TGTGCCAGCAGCCTTTTCGGACTAGCGAGCACAGATACGCAGTATTTT

V gene: TRBV5-1
clone size: .
D gene: .
J gene: TRBJ1-1
CDR3 protein: CASSRTDISSEAFF
CDR3 DNA: TGCGCCAGCAGCCGCACCGACATTTCCTCTGAAGCTTTCTTT

V gene: TRBV2
clone size: .
D gene: .
J gene: TRBJ2-2
CDR3 protein: CASSGLRAGTGELFF
CDR3 DNA: TGTGCCAGCAGTGGATTAAGGGCCGGCACCGGGGAGCTGTTTTTT

V gene: TRBV6-1
clone size: few
D gene: .
J gene: TRBJ2-5
CDR3 protein: CASSERGETQYF
CDR3 DNA: TGTGCCAGCAGTGAACGAGGAGAGACCCAGTACTTC

V gene: TRBV30
clone size: few
D gene: .
J gene: TRBJ2-3
CDR3 protein: CAWTKDSSSTDTQYF
CDR3 DNA: TGTGCCTGGACTAAGGACTCTTCTAGCACAGATACGCAGTATTTT

V gene: TRBV5-1
clone size: few
D gene: .
J gene: TRBJ2-7
CDR3 protein: CASRARDGPYEQYF
CDR3 DNA: TGCGCCAGCAGAGCAAGGGACGGGCCCTACGAGCAGTACTTC

V gene: TRBV27
clone size: .
D gene: .
J gene: TRBJ2-3
CDR3 protein: CASSGGPSSTDTQYF
CDR3 DNA: TGTGCCAGCAGTGGGGGCCCCTCTAGCACAGATACGCAGTATTTT

V gene: TRBV5-1
clone size: few
D gene: .
J gene: TRBJ1-6
CDR3 protein: CASRRALHF
CDR3 DNA: TGCGCCAGCCGGCGGGCCCTCCACTTT

V gene: TRBV2
clone size: .
D gene: .
J gene: TRBJ2-2
CDR3 protein: CASSFDRNTGELFF
CDR3 DNA: TGTGCCAGCAGCTTCGACAGAAACACCGGGGAGCTGTTTTTT

V gene: TRBV27
clone size: once
D gene: TRBD1
J gene: TRBJ1-2
CDR3 protein: CASSRLGTVANYGYTF
CDR3 DNA: TGTGCCAGCAGTCGACTAGGGACAGTAGCTAACTATGGCTACACCTTC

V gene: TRBV9
clone size: .
D gene: .
J gene: TRBJ1-4
CDR3 protein: CASGGGLDRLNEKLFF
CDR3 DNA: TGTGCCAGCGGGGGTGGCTTGGACAGACTAAATGAAAAACTGTTTTTT

V gene: TRBV12-5
clone size: few
D gene: TRBD2
J gene: TRBJ2-7
CDR3 protein: CASGRTSGYEQYF
CDR3 DNA: TGTGCTAGTGGGCGGACTAGCGGCTACGAGCAGTACTTC

V gene: TRBV4-1
clone size: .
D gene: .
J gene: TRBJ2-5
CDR3 protein: CASSQTLQETQYF
CDR3 DNA: TGCGCCAGCAGCCAAACCTTGCAAGAGACCCAGTACTTC

V gene: TRBV19
clone size: .
D gene: .
J gene: TRBJ1-6
CDR3 protein: CASRSKDNSPLHF
CDR3 DNA: TGTGCCAGTAGGTCAAAGGACAATTCACCCCTCCACTTT

V gene: TRBV6-1
clone size: .
D gene: .
J gene: TRBJ2-2
CDR3 protein: CASSVRAGELFF
CDR3 DNA: TGTGCCAGCAGTGTAAGGGCCGGGGAGCTGTTTTTT

V gene: TRBV28
clone size: .
D gene: .
J gene: TRBJ1-1
CDR3 protein: CASSSGDSPNTEAFF
CDR3 DNA: TGTGCCAGCAGTTCAGGGGACTCCCCGAACACTGAAGCTTTCTTT